The 17 T cell receptor beta chains below all came from one sample that was sequenced in a study of blood T cell repertoires in COVID-19. TCRdb keeps only in-frame clones here, not all; method: immunoSEQ multiplex PCR. The data contain around 150,000 clones, 82% of them singletons. Source material: peripheral blood. These receptors all come from a middle-aged woman with COVID-19, enrolled during active disease.

This clone was seen a few times. The chain links TRBV6-4 to TRBJ2-1; D might be TRBD1 (6 bases). CDR3 size: 13 residues. Trimming shortened V by 2 bases and J by 5 bases, and 7 bases separated the two germline ends. CDR1 and CDR2 (germline): MRHNA, SNTAGT. The CDR3 bases are TGTGCCAGCAGTGACCGGGACAACAATGAGCAGTTCTTC. Translated: CASSDRDNNEQFF.

This clone was found once. The chain carries TRBV2 and TRBJ2-3, with 7 bases matching TRBD1. Per the germline V gene, CDR1 is SNHLY and CDR2 is FYNNEI. This CDR3 has 15 amino acids. V lost 6 bases to trimming and J lost 2 bases; unmatched junction nucleotides: 8. The CDR3 loop reads CASRETGIHTDTQYF. DNA of the CDR3: TGTGCCAGCAGAGAGACAGGGATACACACAGATACGCAGTATTTT.

This chain joins TRBV21-1 and TRBJ2-7; the D call of TRBD1 is as the table states it, not checked on the DNA. TRBV21-1 is termed a pseudogene. The CDR3 extends over 15 amino acids. CDR3 amino acids: CASSKDTETRYEQYV. Here the CDR3 DNA reads TGTGCCAGCAGCAAAGACACAGAAACCCGCTACGAGCAGTACGTC.

The chain combines TRBV28 with TRBJ2-1, with TRBD1 matching over 11 bases. V lost 2 bases, J lost 7 bases, and 4 bases stayed unmatched. In germline, CDR1 is MDHEN, CDR2 SYDVKM. The CDR3 has 15 amino acids. The CDR3 sequence: CASSLIGTGGNEQFF. CDR3 in DNA: TGTGCCAGCAGTTTAATTGGGACAGGGGGGAATGAGCAGTTCTTC.

The rearrangement links TRBV29-1 to TRBJ2-7, with 7 bases lining up with TRBD2. This CDR3 region has 15 residues. V gave up 3 bases and J gave up 2 bases; unmatched junction bases: 10. Germline V gene sequence: CDR1 SQVTM, CDR2 ANQGSEA. The CDR3 bases are TGCAGCGTTGAGTATATGACTAGCTCTGCCTACGAGCAGTACTTC. Protein sequence: CSVEYMTSSAYEQYF.

V usage is TRBV2 and J usage is TRBJ2-1; D gene unclear. Germline V lookup: CDR1 SNHLY, CDR2 FYNNEI. This CDR3 has 15 residues. V was clipped by 7 bases and J by 0 bases, with 13 bases between them. The CDR3 DNA sequence: TGTGCCAGCATGCTCTTACAAAGCTCCTACAATGAGCAGTTCTTC. Encoded protein: CASMLLQSSYNEQFF.

CDR3 in DNA: TGTGCCACTCTCGGGGACAGAGAAAGCATGAACACTGAAGCTTTCTTT. Translating it yields CATLGDRESMNTEAFF. The V and J genes are TRBV10-3 and TRBJ1-1, with TRBD1 identical over 7 bases. The CDR3 consists of 16 residues. Germline V gives CDR1 ENHRY, CDR2 SYGVKD. J lost 0 bases, V lost 10 bases, and 14 bases had no gene match.

The chain combines TRBV9 with TRBJ2-2; no clear D. Germline lookup yields CDR1 SGDLS and CDR2 YYNGEE. The CDR3 contains 15 residues. V lost 1 base and J lost 0, with 7 bases in between. For the CDR3, the DNA is TGTGCCAGCAGCGTACGGAGCGCGAACACCGGGGAGCTGTTTTTT. The encoded protein is CASSVRSANTGELFF.

The J gene is TRBJ1-3, the V gene TRBV6-5; no firm D call. The CDR3 is made up of 13 amino acids. Germline CDR1 and CDR2: MNHEY and SVGAGI. Trimming left V 4 bases short and J 4 bases short, with 8 bases between. CDR3 amino acids: CASSSGFGNTIYF. The CDR3 nucleotides read TGTGCCAGCAGTTCCGGGTTCGGAAACACCATATATTTT.

This chain connects TRBV29-1 to TRBJ1-1, with D unresolved. The length of the CDR3 is 12 residues. Deletions cut 4 bases from V and 1 base from J, with 7 bases between. The germline gives CDR1 SQVTM, CDR2 ANQGSEA. CDR3 protein: CSVVGRNTEAFF. CDR3 DNA sequence: TGCAGCGTTGTGGGGAGGAACACTGAAGCTTTCTTT.

This clone occurred many times. In DNA, the CDR3 is TGTGCCAGTAGTATCGGGGAGACTAGCGGGAGGAGGAGTGAGCAGTTCTTC. It is translated as CASSIGETSGRRSEQFF. The rearrangement links TRBV19 to TRBJ2-1; TRBD2 agrees at 13 bases. CDR3 length: 17 residues. With V trimmed by 3 bases and J by 9 bases, 11 bases remained unmatched. Per germline, CDR1 LNHDA and CDR2 SQIVND (reference sequence).

The DNA for the CDR3 is TGTGCCAGCAGCTTTACACCGCAAGAGACCCAGTACTTC. Its protein is CASSFTPQETQYF. V is TRBV7-9 and J is TRBJ2-5; D call uncertain. V was cut by 3 bases and J by 2 bases, with 7 bases left in between. Germline V CDR1 and CDR2: SEHNR, FQNEAQ (reference sequence). This CDR3 contains 13 residues.

The genes are TRBV5-1 and TRBJ1-1; D is ambiguous. V dropped 1 base and J dropped 3 bases, with 7 bases sitting between them. Germline CDR1 and CDR2: SGHRS and YFSETQ. The CDR3 is 13 residues long. The CDR3 loop reads CASSLHIDTEAFF. The CDR3 bases are TGCGCCAGCAGCTTGCACATCGACACTGAAGCTTTCTTT.

The gene calls are TRBV6-6 and TRBJ1-1; 9 nucleotides align to TRBD1. Germline lookup yields CDR1 MNHNY and CDR2 SVGAGI (reference sequence). V gave up 6 bases and J gave up 3 bases; unmatched junction bases: 11. The CDR3 is made up of 16 amino acids. CDR3 sequence: CASRTGTGRPDTEAFF. CDR3 coding DNA: TGTGCCAGCAGAACCGGGACAGGGAGGCCCGACACTGAAGCTTTCTTT.

This clone showed up just once. The chain joins TRBV7-2 to TRBJ2-1, with 9 bases that match TRBD2. Germline CDR1 and CDR2: SGHTA and FQGNSA. The CDR3 consists of 19 residues. V lost 4 bases and J lost 8; bases outside the gene matches: 21. The CDR3 loop reads CASSWGRAGGLSGVHEQFF. Here the CDR3 DNA reads TGTGCCAGCAGCTGGGGCCGTGCGGGGGGGCTCTCGGGCGTTCATGAGCAGTTCTTC.

This clone was counted only a few times. The V call is TRBV11-1, the J call TRBJ1-2, with D perhaps matching TRBD1 (6 bases). V was cut by 1 base and J by 4 bases, with 10 bases left in between. This CDR3 has 14 residues. Germline CDR1 SGHAT, CDR2 FQDESV (reference sequence). The CDR3 sequence: CASSLDGRGYGYTF. In DNA form, the CDR3 reads TGTGCCAGCAGCTTAGATGGCAGGGGCTATGGCTACACCTTC.

The chain carries TRBV6-5 and TRBJ2-7; 9 nucleotides agree with TRBD2. The CDR3 extends over 12 amino acids. Trimming at V came to 5 bases and at J to 4 bases, leaving 0 bases not matched to a gene. Germline CDR1 reads MNHEY; CDR2 reads SVGAGI. The CDR3 region has the DNA TGTGCCAGCAGTCTAGCGGGATACGAGCAGTACTTC. This codes for CASSLAGYEQYF.